The 9 T cell receptor beta chains reported below all come from one sample, sequenced in a study of CD8 T cell repertoires and HIV-1 epitope variants. These receptors' antigens are unknown. This table comes from immunoSEQ multiplex PCR, and its TCRdb copy is limited to in-frame clones, with some not included. The sample has several thousand clones, about 60% seen once. Sequenced sample: cultured CD8+ T cells derived from PBMCs. Receptor source: a male donor with HIV.

The chain uses TRBV7-6 and TRBJ1-1; TRBD1 is a possible D gene (6 bases). Between the trimmed V and J ends, which lost 2 bases and 6 bases, there was a span of 10 bases. The CDR3 is 13 residues long. Germline assignment: CDR1 SGHVS and CDR2 FNYEAQ. The CDR3 DNA follows: TGTGCCAGCAGCTTAACGGGGGGGCCTGAAGCTTTCTTT. Protein sequence: CASSLTGGPEAFF.

This sequence joins TRBV7-9 and TRBJ2-1, with TRBD1 identical over 8 bases. After removal of 3 bases from V and 3 bases from J, the junction contained 16 bases not matched to a gene. Germline loops: CDR1 SEHNR, CDR2 FQNEAQ (reference sequence). This CDR3 is built from 19 residues. CDR3 nucleotides: TGTGCCAGCAGCTTCCCTCTACTACGACAGGGGCTGGACTACAATGAGCAGTTCTTC. Protein sequence: CASSFPLLRQGLDYNEQFF.

This clone was seen only a few times. The CDR3 DNA is TGCGCCAGCAGTGAGTCGGTTAGCGGGGGGCAAGAGACCCAGTACTTC. Protein: CASSESVSGGQETQYF. This chain joins TRBV10-2 and TRBJ2-5, with 10 bases matching TRBD2. Germline V gives CDR1 WSHSY, CDR2 SAAADI. Germline trimming cut 0 bases from V and 2 bases from J; bases unmatched to any gene: 3. This CDR3 is 16 amino acids long.

In its sample, this clone ranks as medium-sized. The chain combines TRBV28 with TRBJ2-5; D is unclear. Germline loops: CDR1 MDHEN, CDR2 SYDVKM. Trimming took off 4 bases at V and 0 bases at J, with 12 bases between the two ends. The CDR3 is made up of 15 amino acids. The CDR3 loop is CASSSVDRDQETQYF. The CDR3 DNA follows: TGTGCCAGCAGTTCCGTCGACCGAGACCAAGAGACCCAGTACTTC.

The CDR3 is CASSRAADRGYEQYF. The CDR3 DNA follows: TGTGCCAGCTCCCGGGCAGCCGACAGAGGGTACGAGCAGTACTTC. V gene TRBV2 combines with J gene TRBJ2-7, with D perhaps TRBD1 or TRBD2 (5 bases each). CDR1 is SNHLY and CDR2 is FYNNEI in the germline V gene. The ends were cut back, 8 bases at V and 4 bases at J, with 21 bases in the middle. The CDR3 covers 15 residues.

V is TRBV4-3 and J is TRBJ2-1; 9 bases fit TRBD1. CDR3 size: 15 residues. The germline V gene encodes CDR1 LGHNA and CDR2 YSLEER. Trimming cost V 8 bases and J 8 bases; bases outside gene matches: 13. CDR3 residues: CASGEAGQGFHEQFF. CDR3 sequence (DNA): TGCGCCAGCGGAGAAGCGGGACAGGGTTTCCATGAGCAGTTCTTC.

The chain uses TRBV5-4 and TRBJ2-2; a weak D match, TRBD2 (5 bases). Trimming took 0 bases from V and 5 from J, leaving 8 bases between them. Germline V lookup: CDR1 SGHNT, CDR2 YYREEE (reference sequence). The CDR3 extends over 14 amino acids. CDR3 nucleotides: TGTGCCAGCAGCTTGGCCACGGGGACCGGGGAGCTGTTTTTT. This encodes CASSLATGTGELFF. Looking up the rest from reference TRBV5-4 and TRBJ2-2 gives the full variable domain: ETGVTQSPTHLIKTRGQQVTLRCSSQSGHNTVSWYQQALGQGPQFIFQYYREEENGRGNFPPRFSGLQFPNYSSELNVNALELDDSALYLCASSLATGTGELFFGEGSRLTVL.

With regard to this clone: Its ends do not fully match the called genes, so a read error is possible. V is TRBV19 and J is TRBJ2-1; no reliable D call. The CDR3 length is 15 residues. Looked up from germline, CDR1 is LNHDA and CDR2 is SQIVND (reference sequence). The CDR3 nucleotides read TGTGCCAGTACTATAGGTACATCCTCCTACAATGAGCAGTTCTTC. Protein product: CASTIGTSSYNEQFF.

This clone was seen only once. The chain has TRBV27 and TRBJ1-5, with 10 nucleotides matching TRBD1. V lost 6 bases, J lost 1 base, and 6 bases stayed unmatched. The CDR3 length is 16 residues. Looked up from germline, CDR1 is MNHEY and CDR2 is SMNVEV (reference sequence). CDR3 sequence: CASSLRQGASNQPQHF. In DNA form, the CDR3 reads TGTGCCAGCAGCCTTAGACAGGGGGCCAGCAATCAGCCCCAGCATTTT.